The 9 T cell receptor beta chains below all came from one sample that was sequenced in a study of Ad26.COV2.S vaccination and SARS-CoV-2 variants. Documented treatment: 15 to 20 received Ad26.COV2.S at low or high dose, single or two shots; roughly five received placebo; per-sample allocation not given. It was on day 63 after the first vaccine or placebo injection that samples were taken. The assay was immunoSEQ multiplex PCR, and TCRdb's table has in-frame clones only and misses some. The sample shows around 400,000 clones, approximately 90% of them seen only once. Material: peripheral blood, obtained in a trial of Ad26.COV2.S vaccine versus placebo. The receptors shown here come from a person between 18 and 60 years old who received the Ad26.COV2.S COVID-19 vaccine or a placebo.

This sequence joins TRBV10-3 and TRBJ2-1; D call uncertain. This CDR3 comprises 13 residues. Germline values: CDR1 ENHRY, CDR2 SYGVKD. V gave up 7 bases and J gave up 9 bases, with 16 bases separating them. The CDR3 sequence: CAIKAFLLGEQFF. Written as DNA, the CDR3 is TGTGCCATCAAGGCCTTCCTCCTGGGTGAGCAGTTCTTC.

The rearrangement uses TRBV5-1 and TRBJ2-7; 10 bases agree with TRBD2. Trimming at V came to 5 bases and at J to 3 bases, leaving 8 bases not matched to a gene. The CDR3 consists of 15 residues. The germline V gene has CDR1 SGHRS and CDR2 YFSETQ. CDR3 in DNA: TGCGCCAGCAGGGTCAGTAGCGGGGGGATCTACGAGCAGTACTTC. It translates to CASRVSSGGIYEQYF.

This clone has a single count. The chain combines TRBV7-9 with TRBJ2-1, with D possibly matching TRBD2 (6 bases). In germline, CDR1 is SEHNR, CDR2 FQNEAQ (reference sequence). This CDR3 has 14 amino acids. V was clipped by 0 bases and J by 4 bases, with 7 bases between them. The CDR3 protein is CASSLAGGYNEQFF. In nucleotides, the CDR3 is TGTGCCAGCAGCTTAGCGGGAGGTTACAATGAGCAGTTCTTC.

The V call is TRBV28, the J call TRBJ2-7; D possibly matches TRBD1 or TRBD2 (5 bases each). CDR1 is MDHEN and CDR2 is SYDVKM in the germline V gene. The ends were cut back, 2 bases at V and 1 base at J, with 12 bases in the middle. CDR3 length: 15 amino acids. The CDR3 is CASSLGGLGSYEQYF. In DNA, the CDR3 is TGTGCCAGCAGTTTAGGGGGTCTTGGGTCCTACGAGCAGTACTTC. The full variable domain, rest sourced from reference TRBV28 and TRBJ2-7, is DVKVTQSSRYLVKRTGEKVFLECVQDMDHENMFWYRQDPGLGLRLIYFSYDVKMKEKGDIPEGYSVSREKKERFSLILESASTNQTSMYLCASSLGGLGSYEQYFGPGTRLTVT.

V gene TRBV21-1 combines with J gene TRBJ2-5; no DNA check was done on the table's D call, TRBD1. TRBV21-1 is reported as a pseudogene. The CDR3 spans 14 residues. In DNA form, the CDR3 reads TGTGCCAGCAGCAGGGACAGGGGGCTGGTGACCCAGTACTTC. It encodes CASSRDRGLVTQYF.

CDR3 sequence reads: CASSKGPRAGYTGELFF. Here the CDR3 DNA reads TGTGCCAGCAGCAAAGGGCCCCGGGCAGGATACACCGGGGAGCTGTTTTTT. The V call is TRBV3-1 (or the pseudogene TRBV3-2), the J call TRBJ2-2; no clear D. Germline V gene sequence: CDR1 LGHDT, CDR2 YNNKEL (reference sequence). With 5 bases removed from V and 3 bases from J, the gap between germline ends came to 19 bases. The CDR3 totals 17 residues.

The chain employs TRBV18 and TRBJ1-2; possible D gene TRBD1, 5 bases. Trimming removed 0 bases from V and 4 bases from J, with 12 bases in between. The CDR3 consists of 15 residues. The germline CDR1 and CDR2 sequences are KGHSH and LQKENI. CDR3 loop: CASSPPQAEGYGYTF. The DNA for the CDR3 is TGTGCCAGCTCACCACCACAGGCTGAGGGCTATGGCTACACCTTC.

The CDR3 sequence: CASSLFISQYNSPLHF. In nucleotides, the CDR3 is TGTGCCAGCAGTTTATTTATATCTCAGTATAATTCACCCCTCCACTTT. The chain combines TRBV28 with TRBJ1-6; D unresolved. The CDR3 runs 16 residues. Germline V gene sequence: CDR1 MDHEN, CDR2 SYDVKM. V was pared by 1 base and J by 4 bases, with 11 bases between.

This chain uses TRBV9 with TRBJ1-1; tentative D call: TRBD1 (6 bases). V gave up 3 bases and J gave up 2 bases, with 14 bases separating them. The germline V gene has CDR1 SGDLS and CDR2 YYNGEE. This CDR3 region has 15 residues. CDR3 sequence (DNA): TGTGCCAGCAGCGCCTCCGGGACACTCAACACTGAAGCTTTCTTT. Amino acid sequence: CASSASGTLNTEAFF.